This passage covers 32 T cell receptor beta chains from one sample sequenced in a study of T cell responses to AZD1222 COVID-19 vaccine. The table came from immunoSEQ multiplex PCR; TCRdb's copy has only in-frame clones and leaves some out. Here the sample spans about 270,000 clones, approximately 94% being singletons. Sequences were derived from peripheral blood, sampled 28 days after the second AZD1222 dose. The source is an adult who received the AZD1222 COVID-19 vaccine.

This clone was recorded once. The gene calls are TRBV19 and TRBJ2-1; 10 positions agree with TRBD2. Germline assignment: CDR1 LNHDA and CDR2 SQIVND (reference sequence). The V gene end was trimmed by 6 bases and the J gene end by 1 base; junction bases not matched to a gene: 3. This CDR3 has 15 amino acids. CDR3 loop: CASRGLALSYNEQFF. CDR3 nucleotides: TGTGCCAGTAGGGGACTAGCGTTATCCTACAATGAGCAGTTCTTC. Looking up the rest from reference TRBV19 and TRBJ2-1 gives the full variable domain: DGGITQSPKYLFRKEGQNVTLSCEQNLNHDAMYWYRQDPGQGLRLIYYSQIVNDFQKGDIAEGYSVSREKKESFPLTVTSAQKNPTAFYLCASRGLALSYNEQFFGPGTRLTVL.

This rearrangement joins TRBV28 to TRBJ2-7; 7 positions match TRBD1. Per the germline V gene, CDR1 is MDHEN and CDR2 is SYDVKM. This CDR3 spans 13 amino acids. Trimming at V came to 5 bases and at J to 7 bases, leaving 8 bases not matched to a gene. The CDR3 sequence is CASSIVQGREQYF. The CDR3 DNA is TGTGCCAGCAGTATCGTACAGGGGAGAGAGCAGTACTTC.

The chain has TRBV27 and TRBJ1-4; no reliable D call. Per germline, CDR1 MNHEY and CDR2 SMNVEV (reference sequence). V lost 4 bases and J 4 bases, leaving 13 bases between the germline ends. The CDR3 consists of 15 residues. The CDR3 is CASSSSGSYNEKLFF. The CDR3 nucleotides read TGTGCCAGCAGTTCCTCGGGGTCCTATAATGAAAAACTGTTTTTT. Drawing the rest from reference TRBV27 and TRBJ1-4, the complete variable domain is EAQVTQNPRYLITVTGKKLTVTCSQNMNHEYMSWYRQDPGLGLRQIYYSMNVEVTDKGDVPEGYKVSRKEKRNFPLILESPSPNQTSLYFCASSSSGSYNEKLFFGSGTQLSVL.

CDR3 loop: CATSGDQPQHF. In DNA form, the CDR3 reads TGTGCCACCAGTGGGGACCAGCCCCAGCATTTT. The rearrangement links TRBV24-1 to TRBJ1-5, with D perhaps TRBD1 (5 bases). The CDR3 extends over 11 amino acids. CDR1 is KGHDR and CDR2 is SFDVKD in the germline V gene. V lost 5 bases, J lost 7 bases, and 5 bases lay in between.

The genes are TRBV11-2 and TRBJ1-2; D remains unclear. V was clipped by 3 bases and J by 3 bases, with 20 bases between them. Germline V gene lookup returns CDR1 SGHAT and CDR2 FQNNGV. This CDR3 comprises 17 residues. In DNA, the CDR3 is TGTGCCAGCAGCTTCTCGGGCTCGATCGTCGGGGACTATGGCTACACCTTC. It codes for CASSFSGSIVGDYGYTF. Based on the CDR3 plus reference TRBV11-2 and TRBJ1-2, the full variable domain is EAGVAQSPRYKIIEKRQSVAFWCNPISGHATLYWYQQILGQGPKLLIQFQNNGVVDDSQLPKDRFSAERLKGVDSTLKIQPAKLEDSAVYLCASSFSGSIVGDYGYTFGSGTRLTVV.

The chain's CDR3 is CASSPLGEGANEKLFF. The CDR3, as DNA: TGTGCCAGCAGCCCCCTGGGTGAGGGGGCTAATGAAAAACTGTTTTTT. The gene calls are TRBV7-8 and TRBJ1-4; TRBD1 is a possible D gene (6 bases). This CDR3 has 16 residues. Looked up from germline, CDR1 is SGHVS and CDR2 is FQNEAQ. V was clipped by 5 bases and J by 3 bases, with 16 bases between them.

The chain employs TRBV7-9 and TRBJ1-6; 10 nucleotides agree with TRBD1. CDR1 is SEHNR and CDR2 is FQNEAQ in the germline V gene (reference sequence). J lost 7 bases, V lost 6 bases, and 0 bases had no gene match. The length of the CDR3 is 13 residues. The CDR3 spells CASRGQGNSPLHF. CDR3 nucleotides: TGTGCCAGCAGGGGACAGGGGAATTCACCCCTCCACTTT.

This rearrangement joins TRBV7-8 to TRBJ1-2, with D possibly being TRBD1 (6 bases). Germline V gene data show CDR1 as SGHVS and CDR2 as FQNEAQ. The CDR3 is 14 residues long. V shed 0 bases and J shed 3 bases, with 8 bases lying between them. This CDR3 is CASSLAYRDYGYTF. In DNA, the CDR3 is TGTGCCAGCAGCTTAGCGTACAGGGACTATGGCTACACCTTC.

The J gene is TRBJ2-1, the V gene TRBV27; D possibly corresponds to TRBD2 (5 bases). V gave up 3 bases and J gave up 8 bases, with 11 bases separating them. CDR1 and CDR2 (germline): MNHEY, SMNVEV (reference sequence). The CDR3 consists of 13 residues. The CDR3: CASSLDPRDEQFF. CDR3 DNA sequence: TGTGCCAGCAGTTTGGACCCGAGGGATGAGCAGTTCTTC.

The chain uses TRBV28 and TRBJ1-5, with a possible D match to TRBD1 (6 bases). V lost 6 bases and J lost 4, with 13 bases in between. The CDR3 has 14 residues. Germline V lookup: CDR1 MDHEN, CDR2 SYDVKM. The chain's CDR3 is CASRRRTGNQPQHF. The CDR3 bases are TGTGCCAGCAGGCGCCGAACAGGGAATCAGCCCCAGCATTTT.

This clone was detected once. CDR3 nucleotides: TGTGCCAGCAGTTTCCGGACAGGGGGCTTTCTCTCCTACGAGCAGTACTTC. Translated, it gives CASSFRTGGFLSYEQYF. This sequence joins TRBV28 and TRBJ2-7; TRBD1 matches at 11 bases. Germline-derived CDR1 and CDR2 are MDHEN and SYDVKM. The CDR3 totals 17 residues. V trimming: 3 bases; J trimming: 0 bases; junction bases outside the gene matches: 7.

The V gene is TRBV2, the J gene TRBJ1-1; tentative D call: TRBD1 (6 bases). The CDR3 is made up of 16 amino acids. Looked up from germline, CDR1 is SNHLY and CDR2 is FYNNEI. Trimming removed 4 bases from V and 5 bases from J, with 20 bases in between. The CDR3 nucleotides read TGTGCCAGCAGTGGGGGCCCCAGGGGTCGAGGGACTGAAGCTTTCTTT. Its protein is CASSGGPRGRGTEAFF. The variable domain in full, with the rest retrieved from reference TRBV2 and TRBJ1-1, is EPEVTQTPSHQVTQMGQEVILRCVPISNHLYFYWYRQILGQKVEFLVSFYNNEISEKSEIFDDQFSVERPDGSNFTLKIRSTKLEDSAMYFCASSGGPRGRGTEAFFGQGTRLTVV.

V gene TRBV19 combines with J gene TRBJ1-5; TRBD1 agrees at 7 bases. The J segment lost 4 bases and the V segment lost 7 bases, leaving 19 bases of the junction unmatched. Germline V gene data show CDR1 as LNHDA and CDR2 as SQIVND (reference sequence). This CDR3 has 18 residues. The CDR3 bases are TGTGCCAGTACCCTGGAAGCCAGACAGGGAATAATTAATCAGCCCCAGCATTTT. This translates into CASTLEARQGIINQPQHF. The variable domain in full, with the rest retrieved from reference TRBV19 and TRBJ1-5, is DGGITQSPKYLFRKEGQNVTLSCEQNLNHDAMYWYRQDPGQGLRLIYYSQIVNDFQKGDIAEGYSVSREKKESFPLTVTSAQKNPTAFYLCASTLEARQGIINQPQHFGDGTRLSIL.

The chain joins TRBV7-9 to TRBJ2-5; D is perhaps TRBD1 or TRBD2 (6 bases each). The CDR3 runs to 14 residues. The V end was cut by 4 bases, the J end by 4 bases, with 13 bases between. The V gene's germline CDR1 is SEHNR and CDR2 FQNEAQ (reference sequence). CDR3: CASSSRGASETQYF. The DNA for the CDR3 is TGTGCCAGCAGCTCGAGGGGGGCTTCAGAGACCCAGTACTTC.

CDR3 in amino acids: CASRPGQGPGELFF. The CDR3, as DNA: TGCGCCAGCAGGCCGGGACAGGGTCCCGGGGAGCTGTTTTTT. The chain links TRBV5-1 to TRBJ2-2; 9 bases map to TRBD1. In germline, CDR1 is SGHRS, CDR2 YFSETQ. The CDR3 runs 14 residues. The J segment lost 6 bases and the V segment lost 5 bases, leaving 5 bases of the junction unmatched.

This chain connects TRBV4-2 to TRBJ2-5, with TRBD2 identical over 8 bases. Per the germline V gene, CDR1 is LGHNA and CDR2 is YNFKEQ. The V segment lost 2 bases and the J segment 5 bases; nucleotides outside the gene matches: 10. This CDR3 is built from 16 residues. The CDR3 coding sequence is TGTGCCAGCAGCCAAATAAGCGGGGGAAGAAAGGAGACCCAGTACTTC. Its translation is CASSQISGGRKETQYF.

The chain couples TRBV11-2 to TRBJ2-7; D tentatively fits TRBD1 or TRBD2 (5 bases each). This CDR3 is built from 14 residues. Germline V lookup: CDR1 SGHAT, CDR2 FQNNGV. Trimming removed 10 bases at V and 7 bases at J, with 23 bases between. The chain's CDR3 is CATRNPGRGTEQYF. For the CDR3, the DNA is TGTGCCACCCGGAATCCGGGACGCGGAACTGAGCAGTACTTC.

A single count supports this clone. The chain joins TRBV19 to TRBJ1-1; TRBD1 matches at 9 bases. The CDR3 has 14 residues. Per the germline V gene, CDR1 is LNHDA and CDR2 is SQIVND (reference sequence). Trimming removed 6 bases from V and 3 bases from J; junction bases left unmatched: 5. In DNA, the CDR3 is TGTGCCAGTAGCCAAACAGGGGGCTACACTGAAGCTTTCTTT. Translating it yields CASSQTGGYTEAFF. The full variable domain, completed using reference TRBV19 and TRBJ1-1, is DGGITQSPKYLFRKEGQNVTLSCEQNLNHDAMYWYRQDPGQGLRLIYYSQIVNDFQKGDIAEGYSVSREKKESFPLTVTSAQKNPTAFYLCASSQTGGYTEAFFGQGTRLTVV.

The rearrangement uses TRBV6-1 and TRBJ1-5; D remains ambiguous. Between the trimmed V and J ends, which lost 4 bases and 0 bases, there was a span of 22 bases. The CDR3 has 19 amino acids. Germline CDR1 and CDR2: MNHNS and SASEGT. CDR3 coding DNA: TGTGCCAGCAGTGCACTTTGGCAGCCCCAAGGATATAGCAATCAGCCCCAGCATTTT. It specifies CASSALWQPQGYSNQPQHF.

The chain is built from TRBV5-4 and TRBJ1-1; the D gene is possibly TRBD1 (5 bases). This CDR3 is 15 amino acids long. The germline gives CDR1 SGHNT, CDR2 YYREEE (reference sequence). The V gene lost 6 bases and the J gene lost 1 base, with 16 bases spanning the gap. CDR3 region: CASTSGVTGNTEAFF. For the CDR3, the DNA is TGTGCCAGCACCTCGGGGGTTACAGGGAACACTGAAGCTTTCTTT.

The chain carries TRBV4-2 and TRBJ2-1, with TRBD1 identical over 7 bases. CDR1 and CDR2 (germline): LGHNA, YNFKEQ. There are 17 residues in the CDR3. With 4 bases clipped from V and 1 base from J, the junction kept 10 bases outside the gene matches. CDR3 nucleotide sequence: TGTGCCAGCAGCCTTTCCCATGGGACAGAGTCCTACAATGAGCAGTTCTTC. Protein: CASSLSHGTESYNEQFF.

The chain uses TRBV28 and TRBJ1-5; weak D call: TRBD1 (5 bases). Germline V gives CDR1 MDHEN, CDR2 SYDVKM. This CDR3 region has 14 residues. V lost 6 bases and J 4 bases, leaving 13 bases between the germline ends. The CDR3: CASSEIGGNQPQHF. The CDR3 DNA is TGTGCCAGCAGCGAAATTGGGGGAAATCAGCCCCAGCATTTT.

To note about this clone: The sample has other DNA sequences that encode this CDR3 too. The V gene is TRBV19, the J gene TRBJ1-6; D gene ambiguous. Germline-derived CDR1 and CDR2 are LNHDA and SQIVND (reference sequence). The CDR3 totals 16 residues. The germline V and J ends were trimmed by 1 base and 0 bases, with 7 bases remaining between them. CDR3 loop: CASSIGGSSYNSPLHF. For the CDR3, the DNA is TGTGCCAGTAGTATAGGAGGGAGCTCCTATAATTCACCCCTCCACTTT.

The V and J genes are TRBV30 and TRBJ2-3; 9 bases line up with TRBD2. The junction had 9 bases not matched to a gene; V was cut back by 4 bases and J by 7 bases. Germline loops: CDR1 GTSNPN, CDR2 SVGIG (reference sequence). This CDR3 spans 14 amino acids. The CDR3 region has the DNA TGTGCCTGGACGGGCGGGAGGGCCGTGAATACGCAGTATTTT. Its translation is CAWTGGRAVNTQYF. Together with reference TRBV30 and TRBJ2-3, the CDR3 gives the full variable domain: SQTIHQWPATLVQPVGSPLSLECTVEGTSNPNLYWYRQAAGRGLQLLFYSVGIGQISSEVPQNLSASRPQDRQFILSSKKLLLSDSGFYLCAWTGGRAVNTQYFGPGTRLTVL.

The gene calls are TRBV7-6 and TRBJ1-1; tentative D call: TRBD1 (5 bases). Germline CDR1 is SGHVS and CDR2 is FNYEAQ. V was shortened by 1 base and J by 6 bases, with 12 bases between the two germline ends. The CDR3 is 14 residues long. As DNA, the CDR3 is TGTGCCAGCAGCTTAGATCCAGGGAGAGCTGAAGCTTTCTTT. Translated: CASSLDPGRAEAFF.

This sequence joins TRBV7-8 and TRBJ1-1; tentative D call: TRBD1 (5 bases). This CDR3 spans 16 amino acids. The germline V gene has CDR1 SGHVS and CDR2 FQNEAQ. Between the trimmed V and J ends, which lost 2 bases and 3 bases, there was a span of 16 bases. The CDR3 DNA sequence: TGTGCCAGCAGCTTACCCCGGGCAGGGAGGGACACTGAAGCTTTCTTT. As protein: CASSLPRAGRDTEAFF.

The V gene is TRBV5-6, the J gene TRBJ1-1; a possible D gene is TRBD1 (5 bases). Germline CDR1 and CDR2: SGHDT and YYEEEE. Trimming removed 0 bases at V and 1 base at J, with 13 bases between. The CDR3 sequence is 16 residues long. The CDR3 reads CASSLGQGLGNTEAFF. CDR3 bases: TGTGCCAGCAGCTTGGGGCAGGGACTGGGGAACACTGAAGCTTTCTTT. Together with reference TRBV5-6 and TRBJ1-1, the CDR3 gives the full variable domain: DAGVTQSPTHLIKTRGQQVTLRCSPKSGHDTVSWYQQALGQGPQFIFQYYEEEERQRGNFPDRFSGHQFPNYSSELNVNALLLGDSALYLCASSLGQGLGNTEAFFGQGTRLTVV.

The chain has TRBV28 and TRBJ2-6, with unresolved D. CDR1 is MDHEN, CDR2 SYDVKM, per germline. This CDR3 is built from 15 residues. V lost 3 bases to trimming and J lost 3 bases, with 9 bases between them. DNA for the CDR3: TGTGCCAGCAGTTTCTCTGGGCATGGGGCCAACGTCCTGACTTTC. Translating it yields CASSFSGHGANVLTF.

The V gene is TRBV18, the J gene TRBJ1-3; D gene ambiguous. CDR3 length equals 14 residues. Trimming cost V 3 bases and J 2 bases, with 8 bases left between them. CDR1 KGHSH and CDR2 LQKENI come from the germline V gene. CDR3 in amino acids: CASSPEVAGNTIYF. DNA of the CDR3: TGTGCCAGCTCACCGGAGGTGGCTGGAAACACCATATATTTT. Full variable domain (remainder filled in from reference TRBV18 and TRBJ1-3): NAGVMQNPRHLVRRRGQEARLRCSPMKGHSHVYWYRQLPEEGLKFMVYLQKENIIDESGMPKERFSAEFPKEGPSILRIQQVVRGDSAAYFCASSPEVAGNTIYFGEGSWLTVV.

The chain is built from TRBV29-1 and TRBJ1-2, with 10 nucleotides matching TRBD1. Germline CDR1 SQVTM, CDR2 ANQGSEA. CDR3 length equals 17 residues. J lost 0 bases, V lost 7 bases, and 14 bases had no gene match. CDR3 DNA: TGCAGCGCCGGAGCCCGGGACAGGGGAAGGGCTAACTATGGCTACACCTTC. Its protein is CSAGARDRGRANYGYTF.

The chain uses TRBV5-6 and TRBJ2-7; TRBD2 agrees at 11 bases. CDR3 size: 14 residues. Germline V gives CDR1 SGHDT, CDR2 YYEEEE. With 1 base clipped from V and 13 bases from J, the junction kept 10 bases outside the gene matches. The CDR3 protein is CASSLLASGGLDYF. In DNA, the CDR3 is TGTGCCAGCAGCTTGCTTGCTAGCGGGGGGTTGGATTACTTC.

In this sample, this clone turned up a few times. CDR3 residues: CASSLLNTIYF. DNA of the CDR3: TGTGCCAGTAGCCTATTAAACACCATATATTTT. The chain has TRBV19 and TRBJ1-3; D uncertain. This CDR3 has 11 amino acids. CDR1 LNHDA and CDR2 SQIVND come from the germline V gene (reference sequence). The V end was cut by 6 bases, the J end by 6 bases, with 6 bases between. The whole variable domain, remainder taken from reference TRBV19 and TRBJ1-3, is DGGITQSPKYLFRKEGQNVTLSCEQNLNHDAMYWYRQDPGQGLRLIYYSQIVNDFQKGDIAEGYSVSREKKESFPLTVTSAQKNPTAFYLCASSLLNTIYFGEGSWLTVV.